This entry describes one T cell receptor (beta chain). The data are from a study of T cell changes during pregnancy in multiple sclerosis. Generated by immunoSEQ multiplex PCR, the TCRdb table keeps only in-frame clones and is missing some. The sample has some 100,000 clones; 85% to 95% are singletons. V trimming: 0 bases; J trimming: 7 bases; junction bases outside the gene matches: 4. The CDR3 consists of 16 residues. Per the germline V gene, CDR1 is MNHEY and CDR2 is SVGAGI. This TCR was sampled from a female donor with multiple sclerosis, enrolled in a pregnancy study. The specimen comprised peripheral blood, sampled in the second trimester of pregnancy. V is TRBV6-5 and J is TRBJ1-6; 9 bases align to TRBD1. The DNA for the CDR3 is TGTGCCAGCAGTTACTCATCTGGACAGGGGAATTCACCCCTCCACTTT. It is translated as CASSYSSGQGNSPLHF.